This T cell receptor (beta chain) was documented in a study of blood T cell repertoires in COVID-19. After removal of 1 base from V and 8 bases from J, the junction contained 2 bases not matched to a gene. The CDR3 contains 14 residues. Germline V gene sequence: CDR1 LNHNV, CDR2 YYDKDF (reference sequence). Libraries were prepared by immunoSEQ multiplex PCR; TCRdb keeps only in-frame clonotypes and omits some of them. In the table there are 50,000 to 60,000 clones, 82% of which are singletons. The sequence came from a human donor in a cohort sampled during active or convalescent COVID-19. Sequencing was performed on peripheral blood. The chain links TRBV15 to TRBJ1-6; the match to TRBD1 covers 7 bases. CDR3 residues: CATSRGQGDSPLHF. The CDR3 coding sequence is TGTGCCACCAGCAGAGGGCAGGGGGATTCACCCCTCCACTTT.